What follows are 31 T cell receptor beta chains derived from one specimen sequenced in a study of chemoradiotherapy in HPV16-positive cancers. Method: immunoSEQ multiplex PCR; TCRdb's copy keeps in-frame clones and lacks some. The sample carries around 9,500 clones, 60% to 80% recorded once. Sample acquisition took place from a patient who underwent chemoradiotherapy. The receptors derive from a human donor with HPV-associated anogenital cancer.

V is TRBV28 and J is TRBJ1-4, with D perhaps TRBD1 (5 bases). Germline values: CDR1 MDHEN, CDR2 SYDVKM. CDR3 size: 16 residues. Trimming pared 4 bases from V and 10 bases from J, leaving 22 bases between. The CDR3 DNA follows: TGTGCCAGCAGTTCCCCCCAAGGGCCAGGGCTTTTAAAACTGTTTTTT. Protein product: CASSSPQGPGLLKLFF.

This clone has more than one count but fewer than ten. The J gene is TRBJ1-1, the V gene TRBV14, with 7 nucleotides matching TRBD1. V lost 4 bases and J lost 1; bases outside the gene matches: 3. The CDR3 is 14 residues long. Germline loops: CDR1 SGHDN, CDR2 FVKESK. The CDR3 nucleotides read TGTGCCAGCAGCCTGACAGGGACGAACACTGAAGCTTTCTTT. As protein: CASSLTGTNTEAFF.

The chain combines TRBV7-9 with TRBJ2-7; TRBD2 agrees at 8 bases. CDR3 length: 14 amino acids. Germline lookup yields CDR1 SEHNR and CDR2 FQNEAQ (reference sequence). The V segment lost 4 bases and the J segment 6 bases; nucleotides outside the gene matches: 8. The CDR3 reads CASSSLAGSAEQYF. The CDR3 DNA is TGTGCCAGCAGCTCATTAGCGGGGTCTGCCGAGCAGTACTTC. Full variable domain (outside the CDR3, taken from reference TRBV7-9 and TRBJ2-7): DTGVSQNPRHKITKRGQNVTFRCDPISEHNRLYWYRQTLGQGPEFLTYFQNEAQLEKSRLLSDRFSAERPKGSFSTLEIQRTEQGDSAMYLCASSSLAGSAEQYFGPGTRLTVT.

This clone was seen a handful of times. V is TRBV25-1 and J is TRBJ1-2; no definite D call. Germline CDR1 is MGHDK and CDR2 is SYGVNS. The ends were cut back, 6 bases at V and 8 bases at J, with 10 bases in the middle. This CDR3 has 11 residues. CDR3 amino acids: CASSMGGGYTF. The CDR3 nucleotides read TGTGCCAGCAGCATGGGTGGGGGCTACACCTTC.

This clone was found a few times. The chain uses TRBV28 and TRBJ1-6, with D possibly matching TRBD1 (5 bases). The CDR3 length is 14 residues. V lost 6 bases to trimming and J lost 7 bases, with 13 bases between them. The V gene's germline CDR1 is MDHEN and CDR2 SYDVKM. In nucleotides, the CDR3 is TGTGCCAGCAGGGTGGGGACGGGGAATTCACCCCTCCACTTT. Encoded protein: CASRVGTGNSPLHF.

The J gene is TRBJ2-3, the V gene TRBV5-1; 8 bases map to TRBD1. Looked up from germline, CDR1 is SGHRS and CDR2 is YFSETQ. The ends lost 4 bases at V and 6 bases at J; junction bases unmatched: 7. The CDR3 sequence is 14 residues long. The CDR3 coding sequence is TGCGCCAGCAGCCCCCAGGGGGCGAGCGATACGCAGTATTTT. Amino acid sequence: CASSPQGASDTQYF.

The chain has TRBV6-4 and TRBJ2-3; D is possibly TRBD2 (6 bases). The CDR3 has 13 amino acids. The V end was cut by 5 bases, the J end by 9 bases, with 15 bases between. The germline V gene encodes CDR1 MRHNA and CDR2 SNTAGT. CDR3 residues: CASSSGPSETQYF. The CDR3 DNA is TGTGCCAGCAGTAGCGGGCCCTCGGAGACGCAGTATTTT.

This clone was seen only a few times. The CDR3 loop is CASSLDRNTEAFF. The CDR3 nucleotides read TGCGCCAGCAGCCTTGACAGGAACACTGAAGCTTTCTTT. The chain joins TRBV4-1 to TRBJ1-1, with a weak D call TRBD1 (5 bases). Germline CDR1 is MGHRA and CDR2 is YSYEKL. The CDR3 is 13 amino acids. The V end was cut by 4 bases, the J end by 1 base, with 7 bases between.

The chain carries TRBV7-6 and TRBJ2-7; 13 nucleotides agree with TRBD2. V shed 5 bases and J 2 bases; nucleotides not matched to a gene: 3. CDR3 size: 15 residues. The germline V gene encodes CDR1 SGHVS and CDR2 FNYEAQ. The CDR3 region has the DNA TGTGCCAGCAGCCGACTAGCGGGGGGACCCTACGAGCAGTACTTC. Its translation: CASSRLAGGPYEQYF.

CDR3 sequence (DNA): TGTGCCAGCAGTTTCAGGGGCTATGGCTACACCTTC. Translated, it gives CASSFRGYGYTF. The chain carries TRBV2 and TRBJ1-2; D perhaps matches TRBD1 (6 bases). V shed 5 bases and J shed 4 bases, with 8 bases lying between them. The length of the CDR3 is 12 residues. The germline V gene encodes CDR1 SNHLY and CDR2 FYNNEI.

The chain uses TRBV12-5 and TRBJ2-6; tentative D call: TRBD1 (6 bases). The CDR3 has 13 residues. Trimming shortened V by 1 base and J by 13 bases, and 11 bases separated the two germline ends. Per the germline V gene, CDR1 is LGHNT and CDR2 is FRNRAP. The CDR3 is CASGLEQGGVLTF. CDR3 DNA: TGTGCTAGTGGTTTGGAACAGGGCGGGGTCCTGACTTTC.

This chain links TRBV5-1 with TRBJ1-4; D perhaps matches TRBD1 (5 bases). V was trimmed by 5 bases and J by 2 bases, leaving 10 bases between them. The CDR3 has 14 amino acids. Germline V gene lookup returns CDR1 SGHRS and CDR2 YFSETQ. The CDR3 loop is CASRSGRTNEKLFF. The DNA for the CDR3 is TGCGCCAGCAGATCGGGACGGACTAATGAAAAACTGTTTTTT. Supplemented by reference TRBV5-1 and TRBJ1-4, the full variable domain reads KAGVTQTPRYLIKTRGQQVTLSCSPISGHRSVSWYQQTPGQGLQFLFEYFSETQRNKGNFPGRFSGRQFSNSRSEMNVSTLELGDSALYLCASRSGRTNEKLFFGSGTQLSVL.

This clone was seen once. V usage is TRBV18 and J usage is TRBJ1-2, with D hard to call. V was trimmed by 5 bases and J by 2 bases, leaving 15 bases between them. Germline CDR1 and CDR2: KGHSH and LQKENI. This CDR3 spans 15 amino acids. The CDR3 loop is CASSMIPDLNYGYTF. The CDR3 DNA reads TGTGCCAGCTCAATGATCCCGGACCTAAACTATGGCTACACCTTC. Supplemented by reference TRBV18 and TRBJ1-2, the full variable domain reads NAGVMQNPRHLVRRRGQEARLRCSPMKGHSHVYWYRQLPEEGLKFMVYLQKENIIDESGMPKERFSAEFPKEGPSILRIQQVVRGDSAAYFCASSMIPDLNYGYTFGSGTRLTVV.

The V and J genes are TRBV4-3 and TRBJ1-2; D ambiguous. CDR1 is LGHNA, CDR2 YSLEER, per germline. V was clipped by 0 bases and J by 4 bases, with 15 bases between them. This CDR3 comprises 16 residues. CDR3 DNA sequence: TGCGCCAGCAGCCAAGAAATTCAAGGGCAGTTCTATGGCTACACCTTC. Protein sequence: CASSQEIQGQFYGYTF.

The rearrangement links TRBV7-9 to TRBJ2-2; maybe TRBD2 (5 bases). The length of the CDR3 is 14 residues. CDR1 SEHNR and CDR2 FQNEAQ come from the germline V gene (reference sequence). V was trimmed by 2 bases and J by 5 bases, leaving 9 bases between them. The CDR3 DNA reads as TGTGCCAGCAGCTTACCAGGCGGGACCGGGGAGCTGTTTTTT. Translated: CASSLPGGTGELFF.

This clone is deemed medium-sized. The rearrangement links TRBV27 to TRBJ2-5; the match to TRBD2 covers 15 bases. J lost 2 bases, V lost 5 bases, and 3 bases had no gene match. Germline loops: CDR1 MNHEY, CDR2 SMNVEV (reference sequence). There are 16 residues in the CDR3. CDR3 loop: CASSIGTSGGQETQYF. CDR3 in DNA: TGTGCCAGCAGTATCGGGACTAGCGGGGGGCAAGAGACCCAGTACTTC.

This rearrangement joins TRBV10-3 to TRBJ1-1; D gene uncertain. Deletions cut 7 bases from V and 3 bases from J, with 12 bases between. The CDR3 contains 13 residues. Germline values: CDR1 ENHRY, CDR2 SYGVKD. The DNA for the CDR3 is TGTGCCATCAAGCGGGAGGTAGACACTGAAGCTTTCTTT. Its translation: CAIKREVDTEAFF.

There are a few counts of this clone. This chain uses TRBV5-6 with TRBJ2-5, with 8 bases identical to TRBD2. Germline V CDR1 and CDR2: SGHDT, YYEEEE. CDR3 size: 15 residues. Trimming took 4 bases from V and 8 from J; bases not matched to a gene: 13. The CDR3 protein is CASSQGAGAPGTQYF. The CDR3 DNA follows: TGTGCCAGCAGCCAAGGAGCGGGGGCGCCAGGTACCCAGTACTTC.

The V and J genes are TRBV9 and TRBJ1-6, with D hard to call. Trimming took off 3 bases at V and 10 bases at J, with 8 bases between the two ends. This CDR3 is 12 amino acids long. CDR1 is SGDLS, CDR2 YYNGEE, per germline. Here the CDR3 reads CASSAPESPLHF. In DNA, the CDR3 is TGTGCCAGCAGCGCACCTGAGTCACCCCTCCACTTT. Using reference TRBV9 and TRBJ1-6 for the parts outside the CDR3, the full variable domain is DSGVTQTPKHLITATGQRVTLRCSPRSGDLSVYWYQQSLDQGLQFLIQYYNGEERAKGNILERFSAQQFPDLHSELNLSSLELGDSALYFCASSAPESPLHFGNGTRLTVT.

This clone was found a few times. V and J are TRBV6-5 and TRBJ2-3, with TRBD1 identical over 8 bases. This CDR3 is 14 amino acids long. CDR1 and CDR2 from the germline V gene are MNHEY and SVGAGI. Losses at the gene ends were 5 bases for V and 3 bases for J; bases not matched to a gene: 4. The CDR3 DNA reads TGTGCCAGCAGTCGGGACAGGTCAACAGATACGCAGTATTTT. This encodes CASSRDRSTDTQYF.

The J gene is TRBJ1-1, the V gene TRBV5-1; D call uncertain. Germline loops: CDR1 SGHRS, CDR2 YFSETQ. The CDR3 loop spans 13 amino acids. The V and J ends lost 1 base and 0 bases respectively, with 4 bases between them. CDR3 bases: TGCGCCAGCAGCTTGACGGTGAACACTGAAGCTTTCTTT. Protein: CASSLTVNTEAFF. The full variable domain, completed using reference TRBV5-1 and TRBJ1-1, is KAGVTQTPRYLIKTRGQQVTLSCSPISGHRSVSWYQQTPGQGLQFLFEYFSETQRNKGNFPGRFSGRQFSNSRSEMNVSTLELGDSALYLCASSLTVNTEAFFGQGTRLTVV.

This clone was observed a few times. This chain connects TRBV2 to TRBJ2-1; D remains ambiguous. The CDR3 spans 11 residues. The germline V and J ends were trimmed by 8 bases and 16 bases, with 18 bases remaining between them. The germline CDR1 and CDR2 sequences are SNHLY and FYNNEI. CDR3 sequence: CASLRYETHFF. The CDR3 coding sequence is TGTGCCAGCCTGAGGTACGAGACCCACTTCTTC.

The rearrangement uses TRBV2 and TRBJ1-2; maybe TRBD1 (5 bases). This CDR3 comprises 14 residues. V was clipped by 6 bases and J by 1 base, with 12 bases between them. Looked up from germline, CDR1 is SNHLY and CDR2 is FYNNEI. As DNA, the CDR3 is TGTGCCAGCAGCCCCGGGCAGGGTAACTATGGCTACACCTTC. This gives the protein CASSPGQGNYGYTF.

This clone appeared a single time. The chain recombines TRBV9 with TRBJ2-3; D might be TRBD1 or TRBD2, each matching 5 bases. This CDR3 is 15 amino acids long. Germline V gives CDR1 SGDLS, CDR2 YYNGEE. The germline V and J ends were trimmed by 0 bases and 0 bases, with 8 bases remaining between them. The CDR3 is CASSVVGGSTDTQYF. The CDR3 nucleotides are TGTGCCAGCAGCGTAGTTGGGGGTAGCACAGATACGCAGTATTTT.

This clone was picked up a small number of times. This sequence joins TRBV6-1 and TRBJ2-1, with 7 positions matching TRBD2. This CDR3 region has 14 residues. V shed 6 bases and J 1 base; nucleotides not matched to a gene: 3. Germline CDR1 MNHNS, CDR2 SASEGT. The CDR3 DNA is TGTGCCAGCAGCCCGGGACTATCCTACAATGAGCAGTTCTTC. Translating gives CASSPGLSYNEQFF.

The table lists this clone with a few counts. The rearrangement uses TRBV9 and TRBJ2-5, with 8 bases identical to TRBD2. V dropped 0 bases and J dropped 4; count of bases not matched to a gene: 8. This CDR3 has 16 amino acids. Germline V lookup: CDR1 SGDLS, CDR2 YYNGEE. DNA for the CDR3: TGTGCCAGCAGCGTAGAGGGTAGCGGGGTCGGAGAGACCCAGTACTTC. As protein: CASSVEGSGVGETQYF.

The chain carries TRBV29-1 and TRBJ2-1; weak D call: TRBD2 (7 bases). The CDR3 extends over 12 amino acids. The germline V and J ends were trimmed by 4 bases and 12 bases, with 16 bases remaining between them. The germline V gene has CDR1 SQVTM and CDR2 ANQGSEA. CDR3 sequence: CSVVMIAGAQFF. The CDR3 coding sequence is TGCAGCGTTGTCATGATCGCGGGGGCGCAGTTCTTC.

This rearrangement joins TRBV4-3 to TRBJ1-2; D call uncertain. Germline CDR1 reads LGHNA; CDR2 reads YSLEER. The CDR3 sequence is 15 residues long. Trimming removed 0 bases from V and 2 bases from J, with 10 bases in between. The CDR3 sequence: CASSQDLRVNYGYTF. Written as DNA, the CDR3 is TGCGCCAGCAGCCAAGATCTGAGGGTGAACTATGGCTACACCTTC.

The chain couples TRBV18 to TRBJ1-1, with unresolved D. V was trimmed by 3 bases and J by 0 bases, leaving 8 bases between them. There are 14 residues in the CDR3. Germline V gene data show CDR1 as KGHSH and CDR2 as LQKENI. The CDR3 reads CASSPPPMNTEAFF. The CDR3 nucleotides are TGTGCCAGCTCACCCCCCCCCATGAACACTGAAGCTTTCTTT.

This chain joins TRBV25-1 and TRBJ1-4, with 12 bases fitting TRBD1. The V and J ends lost 2 bases and 3 bases, in that order; junction bases with no gene match: 4. This CDR3 region has 17 residues. Germline V lookup: CDR1 MGHDK, CDR2 SYGVNS. CDR3 in DNA: TGTGCCAGCAGTGAACGGGGACAGGGGGCGGCTAATGAAAAACTGTTTTTT. Translation: CASSERGQGAANEKLFF.

This chain connects TRBV28 to TRBJ2-7; tentative D call: TRBD2 (7 bases). Trimming cost V 5 bases and J 3 bases, with 11 bases left between them. Germline assignment: CDR1 MDHEN and CDR2 SYDVKM. There are 13 residues in the CDR3. For the CDR3, the DNA is TGTGCCAGCAGTATAGGGGGGGACTACGAGCAGTACTTC. This codes for CASSIGGDYEQYF.